This entry features one T cell receptor (beta chain) sequence. There is no known antigen for this receptor. No base quality values were provided; no much bigger clone lies one nucleotide off. The method was PCR. Sequencing relied on a NextSeq 500. Bulk TCR libraries were prepared as previously described, using TCR primers listed in Table S5. The Qiagen AllPrep DNA/RNA kit was used to purify total RNA. Before analysis, reads from multiple sequencing runs of one library were combined. From the authors' description of their analysis: Reads were retained only if their TCR constant sequence matched exactly, and those retained reads were trimmed to 150 nt and grouped according to their 12-nt molecular barcodes. Within each barcode group, reads were sub-clustered at a 15% Levenshtein threshold, and quality-weighted consensus sequences were built per RNA molecule. Non-functional sequences were filtered out, along with any lower-count sequence sitting one edit away from another sequence. On the basis of fitting two negative binomial distributions, barcode sub-clusters with fewer than 20% of the maximum read count were discarded. The raw public reads went through TCRdb reprocessing: fastp at Q25, MiXCR clone calling, in-frame beta chains kept. Rows are unified per CDR3 protein, each entry keeping the most common DNA and genes. These V and J calls are TCRdb output, not the study's own analysis. The sample table shows over 550,000 distinct CDR3 sequences, and about 25% are seen once. The ten largest clonotypes hold 0.75% to 0.8% of the sample.

Libraries of naive CD8 T cells were built from anywhere between about 20,000 and 1,000,000 sorted cells, with 10%, 30% or 50% of the purified RNA used. Naive CD8 T cells were FACS-sorted as CD8+CD4-CCR7+CD45RA+ on a BD FACSAria II into RLT Plus buffer. Detection sensitivity was tested by spiking Jurkat RNA equal to fewer than twelve TCR copies' worth into samples containing about 19,000-1,000,000 naive CD8 T cells. CD8 T cells were enriched with RosetteSep CD8+ T Cell Enrichment Cocktail and Ficoll-Paque, followed by ACK red cell lysis. This entry comes from a study of molecular identifiers for immune sequencing clone quantification (dated by TCRdb to the late 2010s). The study in broad terms: For a replicate experiment, RNA from around 20,000 or 99,000 naive CD8 T cells was divided into five aliquots, of which four were sequenced. This methods study benchmarked molecular-identifier clustering-based TCR repertoire sequencing (MIDCIRS) and TCR RNA copy counting, using CD8 T cells to do so. Study-wide conclusions, independent of this receptor: Spiked-in Jurkat TCR RNA (approximately 10 copies' worth), which is not part of the donor repertoire, was contained in the naive libraries. Identical TCR molecules sharing a barcode could cause highly expanded clone sizes to be underestimated. Even against a background of 800,000 to 1,000,000 naive CD8 T cells, spiked-in Jurkat TCR RNA amounting to a single cell's worth was reported to be detectable. Around 2.9 recovered TCR RNA copies per cell were obtained by modeling, versus around 9.8 by digital PCR, implying a capture efficiency of approximately 27%. When barcode sub-clustering was not used, chimeric consensus sequences inflated TCR diversity, with chimeras reaching as high as 47%. In CMV-specific effector cells, over 99% of molecules were held by clones above 20 RNA copies, whereas under 1% of molecules were held by such clones in naive cells.

The CDR3 goes from the cysteine to the phenylalanine over 14 residues. Only the CDR3 portion is preserved as DNA: 42 bases, with reading frame beginning at the first base. The germline V gene provides CDR1 SGHRS and CDR2 YFSETQ. For this chain, trimming is 2 bases at the V end and 5 bases at the J end, and the number of junction bases without a gene match is 4. This receptor was identified in a human donor in good health. Some libraries in this study had Jurkat cell RNA spiked in. The source material was naive CD8+ T cells from blood, with Jurkat cell RNA spiked in. Interpreted using the paper, the cell subset or site label stands for: FACS-sorted CD8+CD4-CCR7+CD45RA+ naive T cells. The V and J genes are TRBV5-1 and TRBJ2-7; 10 bases in the middle match TRBD1. The DNA is TGCGCCAGCAGCTTTCCTGGGACAGGGGACGAGCAGTACTTC. It encodes CASSFPGTGDEQYF.